This TCR beta chain was observed in a study of spatial heterogeneity in lung cancer. Each CDR3 protein is one row after TCRdb ran MiXCR on the 5' RACE reads. Among 70,000 to 90,000 distinct CDR3 sequences, 13% were seen once, and the ten largest hold 5.5% to 7.5%. The time point is: sample taken at primary tumor resection. Sequencing covered unsorted whole RNA taken from tumor, nontumor lung or frozen PBMC. The V gene's germline CDR1 is SGHTA and CDR2 FQGTGA. V was cut by 0 bases and J by 6 bases, with 9 bases left in between. The CDR3 has 14 residues. In this sample, this clonotype turned up a few times.

The sequence was collected from a male donor with early-stage non-small cell lung cancer. Sequenced material: PBMCs, taken at surgery. The rearrangement uses TRBV7-3 and TRBJ1-5; possible D gene TRBD1, 5 bases. CDR3 region: CASSLTNQGQPQHF. The CDR3 DNA is TGTGCCAGCAGCTTAACGAACCAGGGTCAGCCCCAGCATTTT.